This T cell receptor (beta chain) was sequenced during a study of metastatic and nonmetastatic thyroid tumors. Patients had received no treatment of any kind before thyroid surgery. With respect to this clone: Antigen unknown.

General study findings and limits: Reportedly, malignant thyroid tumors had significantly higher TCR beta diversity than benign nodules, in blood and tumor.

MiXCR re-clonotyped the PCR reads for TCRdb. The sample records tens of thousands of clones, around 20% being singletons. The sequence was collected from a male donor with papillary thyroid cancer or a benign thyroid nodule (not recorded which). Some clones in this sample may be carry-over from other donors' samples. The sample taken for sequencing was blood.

This CDR3 is CSARTTSGTGEQYF. CDR3 coding DNA: TGCAGTGCCAGAACGACTAGCGGGACAGGGGAGCAGTACTTC. The chain is built from TRBV20-1 and TRBJ2-7; 11 bases line up with TRBD2. The junction had 11 bases not matched to a gene; V was cut back by 6 bases and J by 7 bases. The CDR3 covers 14 residues. From germline, CDR1 is DFQATT and CDR2 SNEGSKA (reference sequence).